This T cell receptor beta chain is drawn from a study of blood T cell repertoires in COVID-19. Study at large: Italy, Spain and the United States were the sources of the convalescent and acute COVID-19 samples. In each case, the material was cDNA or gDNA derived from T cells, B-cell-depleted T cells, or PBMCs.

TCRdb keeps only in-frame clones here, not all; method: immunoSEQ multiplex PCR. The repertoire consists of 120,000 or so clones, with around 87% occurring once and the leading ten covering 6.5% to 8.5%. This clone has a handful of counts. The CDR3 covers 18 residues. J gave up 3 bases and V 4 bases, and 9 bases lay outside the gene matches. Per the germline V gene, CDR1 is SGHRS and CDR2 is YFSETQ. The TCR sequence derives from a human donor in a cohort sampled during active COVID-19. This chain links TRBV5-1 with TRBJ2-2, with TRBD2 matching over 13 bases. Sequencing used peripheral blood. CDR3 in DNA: TGCGCCAGCAGCCCACGGACTAGCGGGAGTTTGGACACCGGGGAGCTGTTTTTT. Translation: CASSPRTSGSLDTGELFF.